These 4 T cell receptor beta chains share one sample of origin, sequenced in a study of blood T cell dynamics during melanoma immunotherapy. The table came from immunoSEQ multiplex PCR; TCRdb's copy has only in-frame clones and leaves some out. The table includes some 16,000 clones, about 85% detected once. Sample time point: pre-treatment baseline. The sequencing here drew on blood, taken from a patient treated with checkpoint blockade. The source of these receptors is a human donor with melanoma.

The CDR3 DNA follows: TGTGCCATCAGTGAATATGGGACAGGGGAATCACCCCTCCACTTT. Residues: CAISEYGTGESPLHF. V and J are TRBV10-3 and TRBJ1-6; 10 positions match TRBD1. The germline V gene encodes CDR1 ENHRY and CDR2 SYGVKD. Trimming removed 3 bases from V and 10 bases from J; junction bases left unmatched: 6. There are 15 residues in the CDR3.

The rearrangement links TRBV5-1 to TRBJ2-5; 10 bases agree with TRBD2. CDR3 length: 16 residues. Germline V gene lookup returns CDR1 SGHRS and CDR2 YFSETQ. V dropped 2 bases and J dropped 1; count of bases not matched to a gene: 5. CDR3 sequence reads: CASSFGLAAFQETQYF. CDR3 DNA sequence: TGCGCCAGCAGCTTTGGACTAGCGGCCTTCCAAGAGACCCAGTACTTC.

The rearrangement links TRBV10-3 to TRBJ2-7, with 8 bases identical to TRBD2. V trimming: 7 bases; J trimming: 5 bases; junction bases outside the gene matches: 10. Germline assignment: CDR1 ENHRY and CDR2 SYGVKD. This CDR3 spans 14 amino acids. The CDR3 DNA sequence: TGTGCCATCAAAAGAGTGTCGGGACTAGACGAGCAGTACTTC. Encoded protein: CAIKRVSGLDEQYF.

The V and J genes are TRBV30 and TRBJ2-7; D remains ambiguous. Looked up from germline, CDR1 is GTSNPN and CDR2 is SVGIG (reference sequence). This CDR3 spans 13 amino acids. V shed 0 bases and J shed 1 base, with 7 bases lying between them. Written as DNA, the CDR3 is TGTGCCTGGAGTGTATCGGATTCCTACGAGCAGTACTTC. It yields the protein CAWSVSDSYEQYF.